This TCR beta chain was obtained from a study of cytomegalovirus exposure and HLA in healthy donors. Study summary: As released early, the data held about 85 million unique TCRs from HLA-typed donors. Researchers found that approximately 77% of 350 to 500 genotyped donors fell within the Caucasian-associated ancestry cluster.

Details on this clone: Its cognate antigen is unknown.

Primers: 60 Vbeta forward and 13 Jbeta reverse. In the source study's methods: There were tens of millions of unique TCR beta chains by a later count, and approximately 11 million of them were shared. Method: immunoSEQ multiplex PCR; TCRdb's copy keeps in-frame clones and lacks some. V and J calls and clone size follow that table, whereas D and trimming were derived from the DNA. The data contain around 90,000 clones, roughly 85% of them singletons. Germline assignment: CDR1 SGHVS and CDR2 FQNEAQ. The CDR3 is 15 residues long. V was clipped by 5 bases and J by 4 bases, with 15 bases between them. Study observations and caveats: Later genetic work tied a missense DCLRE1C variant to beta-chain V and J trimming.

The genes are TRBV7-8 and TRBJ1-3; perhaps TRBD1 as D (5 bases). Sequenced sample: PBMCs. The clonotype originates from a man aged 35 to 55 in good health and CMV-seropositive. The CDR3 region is CASSNGGGPGNTIYF. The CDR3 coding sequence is TGTGCCAGCAGCAACGGGGGAGGGCCCGGAAACACCATATATTTT. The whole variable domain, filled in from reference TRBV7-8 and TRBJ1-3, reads GAGVSQSPRYKVAKRGQDVALRCDPISGHVSLFWYQQALGQGPEFLTYFQNEAQLDKSGLPSDRFFAERPEGSVSTLKIQRTQQEDSAVYLCASSNGGGPGNTIYFGEGSWLTVV.